The 12 T cell receptor beta chains reported below all come from one sample, sequenced in a study of shared clonotypes between healthy human individuals. The assay was immunoSEQ multiplex PCR, and TCRdb's table has in-frame clones only and misses some. The table shows fewer than 2.5 million clones, with approximately 93% occurring only once. Sequencing used naive CD4+ T cells from PBMCs. Subset here: CD45RA+ positively selected. The receptors derive from a man younger than 35 in good health. Some clones in this sample may be carry-over from other donors' samples.

As for this clone: This specimen includes other DNA sequences encoding the same CDR3. V and J are TRBV28 and TRBJ2-2; the match to TRBD1 covers 9 bases. The CDR3 loop spans 14 amino acids. The germline CDR1 and CDR2 sequences are MDHEN and SYDVKM. J was trimmed by 1 base and V by 9 bases; bases with no gene match: 3. CDR3 coding DNA: TGTGCCAGTACGGGACAGGGGAACACCGGGGAGCTGTTTTTT. Protein product: CASTGQGNTGELFF.

About this clone: Other DNA sequences in the same sample also yield this CDR3. The chain couples TRBV11-3 to TRBJ2-1; 10 bases map to TRBD1. V shed 5 bases, J shed 4 bases, and the junction held 5 bases outside the gene matches. From germline, CDR1 is SGHNT and CDR2 YENEEA. The CDR3 has 15 residues. This chain's CDR3 is CASSPGQGSYNEQFF. CDR3 DNA: TGTGCCAGCAGCCCGGGACAGGGGTCTTACAATGAGCAGTTCTTC.

CDR3 bases: TGTGCCAGCGAGACGGGGGCTACTGGAAACACCATATATTTT. Protein: CASETGATGNTIYF. This chain joins TRBV28 and TRBJ1-3, with a tentative D call TRBD1 (6 bases). The CDR3 totals 14 residues. V was trimmed by 8 bases and J by 2 bases, leaving 13 bases between them. Germline CDR1 is MDHEN and CDR2 is SYDVKM.

The chain recombines TRBV29-1 with TRBJ2-7, with D unresolved. Looked up from germline, CDR1 is SQVTM and CDR2 is ANQGSEA. The CDR3 length is 12 residues. V gave up 2 bases and J gave up 1 base, with 6 bases separating them. CDR3 loop: CSVERESYEQYF. The CDR3 coding sequence is TGCAGCGTTGAACGTGAGTCCTACGAGCAGTACTTC.

This clone was picked up one time. This chain uses TRBV9 with TRBJ2-1, with 10 bases aligning to TRBD2. V lost 4 bases and J lost 7; bases outside the gene matches: 11. The germline V gene has CDR1 SGDLS and CDR2 YYNGEE. This CDR3 is built from 16 residues. CDR3 DNA sequence: TGTGCCAGCAGCCCCCGAGCTAGCGGGAGAGGGAATGAGCAGTTCTTC. Protein product: CASSPRASGRGNEQFF.

The chain is built from TRBV7-2 and TRBJ2-2; D might be TRBD2 (6 bases). Trimming cost V 2 bases and J 3 bases, with 13 bases left between them. CDR1 and CDR2 (germline): SGHTA, FQGNSA. This CDR3 has 16 residues. CDR3 DNA: TGTGCCAGCAGCTTATTAGGAGGGTATTACACCGGGGAGCTGTTTTTT. Translating it yields CASSLLGGYYTGELFF. Based on the CDR3 plus reference TRBV7-2 and TRBJ2-2, the full variable domain is GAGVSQSPSNKVTEKGKDVELRCDPISGHTALYWYRQSLGQGLEFLIYFQGNSAPDKSGLPSDRFSAERTGGSVSTLTIQRTQQEDSAVYLCASSLLGGYYTGELFFGEGSRLTVL.

Written as DNA, the CDR3 is TGTGCCAGCAGCTTAGGGGGGCGGAACTATGGCTACACCTTC. Translation gives CASSLGGRNYGYTF. This rearrangement joins TRBV7-8 to TRBJ1-2; possible D gene TRBD1, 6 bases. The germline V gene has CDR1 SGHVS and CDR2 FQNEAQ. The CDR3 consists of 14 residues. V lost 1 base and J 2 bases, leaving 8 bases between the germline ends. The entire variable domain, with the rest obtained from reference TRBV7-8 and TRBJ1-2, is as follows: GAGVSQSPRYKVAKRGQDVALRCDPISGHVSLFWYQQALGQGPEFLTYFQNEAQLDKSGLPSDRFFAERPEGSVSTLKIQRTQQEDSAVYLCASSLGGRNYGYTFGSGTRLTVV.

V and J are TRBV28 and TRBJ2-3, with 10 bases that match TRBD2. Per the germline V gene, CDR1 is MDHEN and CDR2 is SYDVKM. The V gene end was trimmed by 8 bases and the J gene end by 4 bases; junction bases not matched to a gene: 6. This CDR3 spans 14 amino acids. The DNA of the CDR3 is TGTGCCAGCGGGCCAGCGGGAGGGCCAGATACGCAGTATTTT. The encoded protein is CASGPAGGPDTQYF.

This sequence joins TRBV7-9 and TRBJ2-6, with TRBD1 matching over 7 bases. Unmatched junction bases numbered 10, after V lost 4 bases and J lost 4 bases. CDR3 length: 17 amino acids. The germline V gene encodes CDR1 SEHNR and CDR2 FQNEAQ (reference sequence). CDR3 protein: CASSSHLTGYGANVLTF. The CDR3 DNA is TGTGCCAGCAGCTCCCACCTGACAGGGTACGGGGCCAACGTCCTGACTTTC.

The V call is TRBV10-3, the J call TRBJ1-1; a possible D gene is TRBD1 (5 bases). Trimming removed 8 bases at V and 3 bases at J, with 19 bases between. The CDR3 loop spans 15 amino acids. In germline, CDR1 is ENHRY, CDR2 SYGVKD. In nucleotides, the CDR3 is TGTGCCATCCGTCAAGGGAGGGGACGAGACACTGAAGCTTTCTTT. Translated, it gives CAIRQGRGRDTEAFF.

J is TRBJ1-2 and V is TRBV29-1; D not resolved. Trimming stripped 7 bases from V and 5 bases from J, with 26 bases between. Per germline, CDR1 SQVTM and CDR2 ANQGSEA. The CDR3 has 16 amino acids. CDR3 residues: CSALPGSQTAGYGYTF. Written as DNA, the CDR3 is TGCAGCGCTCTCCCCGGGTCACAAACCGCGGGGTATGGCTACACCTTC.

The chain employs TRBV5-8 and TRBJ1-1, with D perhaps matching TRBD1 (6 bases). V was trimmed by 4 bases and J by 0 bases, leaving 13 bases between them. Germline lookup yields CDR1 SGHTS and CDR2 YDEGEE. The CDR3 spans 15 residues. The CDR3 spells CASSDRGAMNTEAFF. The CDR3 DNA reads TGTGCCAGCAGCGACCGGGGGGCCATGAACACTGAAGCTTTCTTT.